This T cell receptor (beta chain) was observed in a study of CD4 T cells in relation to SARS-CoV-2 and coronaviruses. Profiling relied on immunoSEQ multiplex PCR, and the TCRdb table lists in-frame clones only, not all of them. The sample yields about 68,000 clones, 93% seen once. Unexposed donor CD4+ T cells date from about 2011-2018, before the COVID-19 pandemic. The germline V and J ends were trimmed by 10 bases and 5 bases, with 20 bases remaining between them. Germline V gene data show CDR1 as ENHRY and CDR2 as SYGVKD. The CDR3 has 14 amino acids. The sample comprised naive CD4+ T cells from PBMCs. Subset specified: naive CD4+ T cells isolated by negative enrichment. This TCR came from a human donor in good health. This chain joins TRBV10-3 and TRBJ2-5; D gene unclear. In DNA form, the CDR3 reads TGTGCCACCTCTCCCCGTGAACGGCGGGAGACCCAGTACTTC. Translated, it gives CATSPRERRETQYF.